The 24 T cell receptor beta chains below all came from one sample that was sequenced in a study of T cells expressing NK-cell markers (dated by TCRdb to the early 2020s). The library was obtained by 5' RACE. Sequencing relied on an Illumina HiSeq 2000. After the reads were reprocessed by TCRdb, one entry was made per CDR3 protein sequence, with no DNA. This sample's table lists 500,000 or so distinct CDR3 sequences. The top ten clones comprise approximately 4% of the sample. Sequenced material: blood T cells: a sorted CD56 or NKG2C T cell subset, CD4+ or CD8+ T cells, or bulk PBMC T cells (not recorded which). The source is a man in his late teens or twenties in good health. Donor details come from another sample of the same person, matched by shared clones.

CDR3 in amino acids: CASSYTSRTDASYVYTF. The chain has TRBV6-5 and TRBJ1-2; TCRdb gives TRBD1 as the D gene, but with no DNA this cannot be confirmed. Per the germline V gene, CDR1 is MNHEY and CDR2 is SVGAGI. CDR3 length: 17 amino acids.

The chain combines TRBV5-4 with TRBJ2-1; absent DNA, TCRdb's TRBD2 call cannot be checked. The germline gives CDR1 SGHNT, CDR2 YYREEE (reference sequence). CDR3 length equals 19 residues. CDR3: CASSSPGELAGSSYNEQFF.

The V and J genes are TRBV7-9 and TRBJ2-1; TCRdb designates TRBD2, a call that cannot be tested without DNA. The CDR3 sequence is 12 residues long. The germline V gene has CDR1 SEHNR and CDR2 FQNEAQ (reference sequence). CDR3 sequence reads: CASMWREGEQFF.

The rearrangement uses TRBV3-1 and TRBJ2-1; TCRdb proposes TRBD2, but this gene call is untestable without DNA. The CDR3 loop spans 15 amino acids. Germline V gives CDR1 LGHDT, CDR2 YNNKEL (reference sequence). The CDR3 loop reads CASSQNGLAEHEQFF.

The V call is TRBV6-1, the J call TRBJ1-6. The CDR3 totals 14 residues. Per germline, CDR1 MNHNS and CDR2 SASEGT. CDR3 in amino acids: CASSPQLVNSPLHF.

The CDR3 reads CASSQDLTGGQETQYF. V gene TRBV4-2 combines with J gene TRBJ2-5; no DNA is available, so the TRBD2 call from TCRdb remains unchecked. The CDR3 totals 16 residues. Germline assignment: CDR1 LGHNA and CDR2 YNFKEQ.

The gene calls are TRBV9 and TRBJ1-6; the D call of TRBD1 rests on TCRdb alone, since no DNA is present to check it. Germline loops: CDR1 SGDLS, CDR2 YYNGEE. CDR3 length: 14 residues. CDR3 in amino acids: CASSVGQNNSPLHF.

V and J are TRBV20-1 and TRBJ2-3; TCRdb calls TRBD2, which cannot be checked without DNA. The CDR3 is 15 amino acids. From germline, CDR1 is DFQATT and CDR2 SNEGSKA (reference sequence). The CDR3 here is CSASGREGATDTQYF.

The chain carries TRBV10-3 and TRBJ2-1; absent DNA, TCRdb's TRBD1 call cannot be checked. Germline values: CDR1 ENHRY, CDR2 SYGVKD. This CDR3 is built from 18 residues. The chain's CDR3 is CAISESMGGSRSYNEQFF.

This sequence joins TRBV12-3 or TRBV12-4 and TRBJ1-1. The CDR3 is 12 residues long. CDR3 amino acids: CASSYRDTEAFF.

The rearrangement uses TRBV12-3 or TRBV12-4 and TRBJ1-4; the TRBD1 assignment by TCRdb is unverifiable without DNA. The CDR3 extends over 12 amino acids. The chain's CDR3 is CASRRDRGKLFF.

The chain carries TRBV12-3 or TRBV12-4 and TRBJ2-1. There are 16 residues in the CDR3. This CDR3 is CASSRDAGRPYNEQFF.

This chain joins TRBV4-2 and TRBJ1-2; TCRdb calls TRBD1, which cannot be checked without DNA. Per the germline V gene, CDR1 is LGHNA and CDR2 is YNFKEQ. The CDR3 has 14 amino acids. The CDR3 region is CASSPGRGGNGYTF.

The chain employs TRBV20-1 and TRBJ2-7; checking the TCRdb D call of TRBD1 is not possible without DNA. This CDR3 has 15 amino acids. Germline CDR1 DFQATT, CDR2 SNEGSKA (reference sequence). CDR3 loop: CSARGQGDQDHEQYF.

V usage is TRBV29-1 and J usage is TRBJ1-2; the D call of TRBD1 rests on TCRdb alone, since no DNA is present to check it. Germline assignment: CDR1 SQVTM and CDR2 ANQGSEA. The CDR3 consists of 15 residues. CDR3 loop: CSVVGQGAFDYGYTF.

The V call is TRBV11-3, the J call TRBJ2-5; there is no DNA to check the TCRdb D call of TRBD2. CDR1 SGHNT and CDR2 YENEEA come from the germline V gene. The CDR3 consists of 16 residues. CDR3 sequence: CASSLLTSGKRETQYF.

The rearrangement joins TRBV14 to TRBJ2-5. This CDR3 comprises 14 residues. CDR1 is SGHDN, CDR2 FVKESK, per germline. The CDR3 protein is CASSQEINQETQYF.

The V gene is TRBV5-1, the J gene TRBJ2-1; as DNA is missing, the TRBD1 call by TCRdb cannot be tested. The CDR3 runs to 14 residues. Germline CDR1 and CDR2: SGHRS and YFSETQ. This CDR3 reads CASSLVEGAGEQFF.

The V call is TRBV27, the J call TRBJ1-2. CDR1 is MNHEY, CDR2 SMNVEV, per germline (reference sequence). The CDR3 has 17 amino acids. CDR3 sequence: CASSPLPSGKTNYGYTF.

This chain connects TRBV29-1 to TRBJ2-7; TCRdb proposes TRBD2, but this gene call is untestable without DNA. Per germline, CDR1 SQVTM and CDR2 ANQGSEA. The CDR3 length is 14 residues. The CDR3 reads CSLGVGTRFYEQYF.

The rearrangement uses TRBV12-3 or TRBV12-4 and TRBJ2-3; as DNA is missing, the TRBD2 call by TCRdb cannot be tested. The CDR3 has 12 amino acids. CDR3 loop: CASAGAGDTQYF.

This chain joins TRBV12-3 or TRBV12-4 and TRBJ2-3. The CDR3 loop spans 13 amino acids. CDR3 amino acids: CASSVSRIDTQYF.

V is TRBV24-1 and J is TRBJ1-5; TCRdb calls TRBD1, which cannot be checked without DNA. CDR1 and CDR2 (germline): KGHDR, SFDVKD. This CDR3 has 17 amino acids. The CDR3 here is CATSDTLGGASNQPQHF.

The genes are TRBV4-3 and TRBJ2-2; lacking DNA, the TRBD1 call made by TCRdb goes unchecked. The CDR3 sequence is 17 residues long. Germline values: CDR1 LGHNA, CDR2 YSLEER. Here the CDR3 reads CASSHPRGDSTTGELFF.